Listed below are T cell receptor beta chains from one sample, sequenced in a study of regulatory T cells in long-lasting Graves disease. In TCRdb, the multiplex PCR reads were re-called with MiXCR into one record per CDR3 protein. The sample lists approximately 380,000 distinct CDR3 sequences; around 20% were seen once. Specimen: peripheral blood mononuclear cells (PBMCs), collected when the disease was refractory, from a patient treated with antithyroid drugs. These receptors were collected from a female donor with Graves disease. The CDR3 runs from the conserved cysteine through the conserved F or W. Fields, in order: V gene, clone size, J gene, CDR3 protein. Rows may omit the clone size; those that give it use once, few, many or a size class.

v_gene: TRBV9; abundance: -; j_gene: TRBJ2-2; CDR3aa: CASSVRGAVPGELFF
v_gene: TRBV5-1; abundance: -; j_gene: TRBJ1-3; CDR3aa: CASSLQGFSSGNTIYF
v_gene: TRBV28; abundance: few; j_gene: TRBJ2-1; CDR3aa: CASSTGTSSYNEQFF
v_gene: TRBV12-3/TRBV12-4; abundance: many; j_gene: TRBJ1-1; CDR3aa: CASSTTGNTEAFF
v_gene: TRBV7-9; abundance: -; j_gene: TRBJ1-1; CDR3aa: CASSLAEPTREAFF
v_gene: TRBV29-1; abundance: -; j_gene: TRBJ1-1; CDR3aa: CSVSGQGIAEAFF
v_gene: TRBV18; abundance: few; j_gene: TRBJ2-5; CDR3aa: CASSLRTGIQETQYF
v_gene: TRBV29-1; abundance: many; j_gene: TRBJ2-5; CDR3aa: CSALETGETQYF
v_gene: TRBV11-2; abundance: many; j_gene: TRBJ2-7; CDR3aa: CASSVGLAGGYEQYF
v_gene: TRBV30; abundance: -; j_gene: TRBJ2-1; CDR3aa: CAWSVLAGVNNEQFF
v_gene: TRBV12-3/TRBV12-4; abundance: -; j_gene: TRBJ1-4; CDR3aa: CASRGGATQKLFF